The present T cell receptor beta chain was sequenced within a study of PD-L1 blockade in urothelial cancer. Overall study: Every 3 weeks, patients received intravenous atezolizumab 1,200 mg, beginning 2014. Patients with male sex and bladder-origin urothelial cancer accounted for about 90% of the 29 enrolled. At 6 weeks and at 3 weeks (second dose) after treatment start, blood was analyzed. Reported median T cell count for blood samples was 140,000 to 150,000.

Clones were read by immunoSEQ multiplex PCR, and TCRdb kept only the in-frame ones, dropping some. Counted here are approximately 26,000 clones, approximately 86% occurring once; the ten biggest clones make up approximately 31%. The CDR3 has 15 amino acids. Germline V CDR1 and CDR2: SGHRS, YFSETQ. Trimming stripped 2 bases from V and 2 bases from J, with 11 bases between. The chain recombines TRBV5-1 with TRBJ1-3, with D unresolved. The material sequenced was PBMCs, taken around atezolizumab (anti-PD-L1) treatment. The clonotype comes from a man aged 60-69 years with urothelial cancer. CDR3 nucleotides: TGCGCCAGCAGCTTTGACGGGAAACCTGGAAACACCATATATTTT. It encodes CASSFDGKPGNTIYF.